These 24 T cell receptor beta chains share one sample of origin, sequenced in a study of blood T cell repertoires in COVID-19. Profiled with immunoSEQ multiplex PCR; TCRdb holds only in-frame clones, not every one. This sample has just under 70,000 clones, with 86% found just once. The sample was peripheral blood. These receptors were obtained from a man aged 25-45 years with acute or convalescent COVID-19.

The V gene is TRBV10-1, the J gene TRBJ2-1; 9 bases align to TRBD2. The V gene end was trimmed by 3 bases and the J gene end by 4 bases; junction bases not matched to a gene: 4. The germline V gene encodes CDR1 WNHNN and CDR2 SYGVQD (reference sequence). The CDR3 is 15 residues long. This chain's CDR3 is CASSDQREVYNEQFF. The CDR3 region has the DNA TGCGCCAGCAGTGACCAGCGGGAGGTATACAATGAGCAGTTCTTC.

The chain employs TRBV18 and TRBJ2-7; D is undetermined. CDR1 KGHSH and CDR2 LQKENI come from the germline V gene. The CDR3 is 12 amino acids. The ends were cut back, 3 bases at V and 5 bases at J, with 8 bases in the middle. DNA for the CDR3: TGTGCCAGCTCACCCCACGCGAACGAGCAGTACTTC. Amino acid sequence: CASSPHANEQYF.

The sample holds one count of this clone. J is TRBJ2-1 and V is TRBV6-5, with D possibly matching TRBD2 (6 bases). The CDR3 totals 15 residues. CDR1 is MNHEY, CDR2 SVGAGI, per germline. V lost 4 bases and J 8 bases, leaving 18 bases between the germline ends. DNA for the CDR3: TGTGCCAGCAGTTCGGCGGGACTCGAATGGTATGAGCAGTTCTTC. Its translation is CASSSAGLEWYEQFF.

This clone was seen only once. The V call is TRBV2, the J call TRBJ1-1; D ambiguous. The CDR3 totals 15 residues. V lost 7 bases, J lost 3 bases, and 18 bases lay in between. The germline CDR1 and CDR2 sequences are SNHLY and FYNNEI. The CDR3 reads CASKEDLILDTEAFF. Written as DNA, the CDR3 is TGTGCCAGCAAGGAGGATCTAATTCTTGACACTGAAGCTTTCTTT.

The CDR3 DNA follows: TGTGCCAGCAGTTCTACGGTATCCTATGGCTACACCTTC. Its translation is CASSSTVSYGYTF. The gene calls are TRBV28 and TRBJ1-2, with D uncertain. Trimming stripped 4 bases from V and 4 bases from J, with 10 bases between. Per the germline V gene, CDR1 is MDHEN and CDR2 is SYDVKM. The CDR3 runs 13 residues.

The V gene is TRBV28, the J gene TRBJ2-7; TRBD1 agrees at 7 bases. The V and J ends lost 6 bases and 3 bases, in that order; junction bases with no gene match: 2. The CDR3 loop spans 12 amino acids. Germline loops: CDR1 MDHEN, CDR2 SYDVKM. The CDR3 coding sequence is TGTGCCAGCAGGGGGACAGTCTACGAGCAGTACTTC. Translation: CASRGTVYEQYF.

The chain carries TRBV28 and TRBJ2-7, with TRBD2 matching over 7 bases. Germline V lookup: CDR1 MDHEN, CDR2 SYDVKM. There are 15 residues in the CDR3. Trimming took 2 bases from V and 4 from J; bases not matched to a gene: 8. CDR3 nucleotides: TGTGCCAGCAGTTTAGGGCTAGGGAGGGCGTACGAGCAGTACTTC. Its protein is CASSLGLGRAYEQYF.

The chain employs TRBV6-5 and TRBJ2-7; weak D call: TRBD1 (6 bases). V lost 6 bases and J lost 5, with 14 bases in between. There are 13 residues in the CDR3. Germline CDR1 MNHEY, CDR2 SVGAGI. CDR3 in amino acids: CASSLTGWNEQYF. Here the CDR3 DNA reads TGTGCCAGCAGCCTGACAGGTTGGAACGAGCAGTACTTC.

The V call is TRBV6-1, the J call TRBJ2-3; D is possibly TRBD2 (6 bases). The V end was cut by 4 bases, the J end by 0 bases, with 14 bases between. This CDR3 spans 16 amino acids. Germline-derived CDR1 and CDR2 are MNHNS and SASEGT. CDR3 protein: CASSVGGLGSTDTQYF. The CDR3 DNA reads TGTGCCAGCAGTGTGGGAGGACTGGGAAGCACAGATACGCAGTATTTT.

The chain carries TRBV13 and TRBJ2-2, with TRBD2 identical over 10 bases. The CDR3 contains 16 residues. V shed 2 bases and J 6 bases; nucleotides not matched to a gene: 6. The V gene's germline CDR1 is PRHDT and CDR2 FYEKMQ (reference sequence). CDR3 sequence (DNA): TGTGCCAGCAGCTTAAAGGCTAGCGGGAGTCCCGGGGAGCTGTTTTTT. It translates to CASSLKASGSPGELFF.

This chain links TRBV7-9 with TRBJ2-7; 7 bases map to TRBD1. CDR1 is SEHNR and CDR2 is FQNEAQ in the germline V gene (reference sequence). V was clipped by 6 bases and J by 2 bases; unmatched bases: 7. The CDR3 has 14 residues. The CDR3 DNA reads as TGTGCCAGCAGGGTGGGGCAGGGGGCCTACGAGCAGTACTTC. Protein product: CASRVGQGAYEQYF.

This chain links TRBV6-5 with TRBJ2-7; 8 nucleotides line up with TRBD1. CDR1 MNHEY and CDR2 SVGAGI come from the germline V gene. This CDR3 has 15 amino acids. V gave up 2 bases and J gave up 3 bases; unmatched junction bases: 6. The CDR3 DNA sequence: TGTGCCAGCAGTTACGGATCGACAGGGGACTACGAGCAGTACTTC. Translation: CASSYGSTGDYEQYF.

The V gene is TRBV10-3, the J gene TRBJ2-7; tentative D call: TRBD2 (5 bases). CDR3 length: 15 amino acids. Per the germline V gene, CDR1 is ENHRY and CDR2 is SYGVKD. Trimming removed 7 bases from V and 2 bases from J, with 18 bases in between. CDR3 residues: CAITPPTGGTYEQYF. CDR3 sequence (DNA): TGTGCCATCACTCCCCCGACCGGAGGAACCTACGAGCAGTACTTC.

The chain carries TRBV3-1 (or the pseudogene TRBV3-2) and TRBJ2-3; possibly TRBD2 for D (6 bases). Trimming left V 2 bases short and J 4 bases short, with 13 bases between. Germline values: CDR1 LGHDT, CDR2 YNNKEL (reference sequence). This CDR3 has 15 amino acids. As DNA, the CDR3 is TGTGCCAGCAGCCAAAACGGGAGAGACGCAGATACGCAGTATTTT. Its protein is CASSQNGRDADTQYF.

The chain recombines TRBV6-5 with TRBJ1-1, with D tentatively TRBD1 (5 bases). Germline V gives CDR1 MNHEY, CDR2 SVGAGI. CDR3 length: 16 residues. V was shortened by 2 bases and J by 1 base, with 14 bases between the two germline ends. CDR3 nucleotides: TGTGCCAGCAGTTACCGGGGGGGAGGTAAGAACACTGAAGCTTTCTTT. Translation gives CASSYRGGGKNTEAFF.

Written as DNA, the CDR3 is TGTGCCAGCAGTAGACAGGGGGCCACTGAAGCTTTCTTT. Amino acids: CASSRQGATEAFF. This chain uses TRBV6-2 or TRBV6-3 with TRBJ1-1; TRBD1 aligns across 10 bases. Germline V CDR1 and CDR2: MNHEY, SVGEGT. CDR3 length equals 13 residues. V was clipped by 5 bases and J by 4 bases; unmatched bases: 1.

The rearrangement links TRBV7-2 to TRBJ2-3, with D perhaps matching TRBD2 (6 bases). CDR3 length equals 14 residues. Trimming shortened V by 1 base and J by 6 bases, and 11 bases separated the two germline ends. Per the germline V gene, CDR1 is SGHTA and CDR2 is FQGNSA. The CDR3 DNA reads TGTGCCAGCAGCTTAGTGACTAGGCGCGATACGCAGTATTTT. Amino acids: CASSLVTRRDTQYF.

This chain joins TRBV19 and TRBJ1-2; the D is unclear. V was trimmed by 1 base and J by 4 bases, leaving 7 bases between them. CDR1 is LNHDA, CDR2 SQIVND, per germline (reference sequence). This CDR3 has 13 residues. The CDR3 nucleotides read TGTGCCAGTAGTATAGGGACTATCTATGGCTACACCTTC. As protein: CASSIGTIYGYTF.

V and J are TRBV2 and TRBJ2-1, with TRBD1 matching 9 bases. The CDR3 spans 14 residues. V shed 2 bases, J shed 9 bases, and the junction held 5 bases outside the gene matches. Germline loops: CDR1 SNHLY, CDR2 FYNNEI. CDR3 loop: CASSERQGVGEQFF. CDR3 bases: TGTGCCAGCAGTGAAAGACAGGGGGTAGGTGAGCAGTTCTTC.

V gene TRBV6-5 combines with J gene TRBJ1-4; D perhaps matches TRBD1 (5 bases). The CDR3 totals 13 residues. Trimming stripped 6 bases from V and 8 bases from J, with 13 bases between. The V gene's germline CDR1 is MNHEY and CDR2 SVGAGI. The CDR3 reads CASSTTRGEKLFF. As DNA, the CDR3 is TGTGCCAGCAGCACTACCCGGGGGGAAAAACTGTTTTTT.

The chain couples TRBV3-1 (or the pseudogene TRBV3-2) to TRBJ2-7, with 8 bases identical to TRBD2. CDR1 is LGHDT, CDR2 YNNKEL, per germline (reference sequence). J was trimmed by 3 bases and V by 1 base; bases with no gene match: 5. The CDR3 is 15 residues long. The CDR3 sequence is CASSQGLAIHYEQYF. As DNA, the CDR3 is TGTGCCAGCAGCCAAGGACTAGCGATCCACTACGAGCAGTACTTC.

The chain carries TRBV3-1 (or the pseudogene TRBV3-2) and TRBJ2-4, with D possibly being TRBD2 (6 bases). Per the germline V gene, CDR1 is LGHDT and CDR2 is YNNKEL (reference sequence). Between the trimmed V and J ends, which lost 8 bases and 1 base, there was a span of 15 bases. The CDR3 has 15 amino acids. The CDR3 coding sequence is TGTGCCAGCGGACTATCGGGATACGCCAAAAACATTCAGTACTTC. Translated, it gives CASGLSGYAKNIQYF.

This CDR3 is CSVALGGYEQYF. CDR3 nucleotide sequence: TGCAGCGTTGCCTTAGGAGGCTACGAGCAGTACTTC. The chain carries TRBV29-1 and TRBJ2-7; possibly TRBD2 for D (5 bases). Trimming left V 4 bases short and J 3 bases short, with 10 bases between. Germline CDR1 is SQVTM and CDR2 is ANQGSEA. The CDR3 loop spans 12 amino acids.

The V and J genes are TRBV13 and TRBJ2-2, with 10 positions matching TRBD2. The CDR3 loop spans 18 amino acids. Losses at the gene ends were 1 base for V and 3 bases for J; bases not matched to a gene: 8. CDR1 is PRHDT, CDR2 FYEKMQ, per germline (reference sequence). The DNA for the CDR3 is TGTGCCAGCAGCTTAGTATCTAGCGGGAGTAGGGACACCGGGGAGCTGTTTTTT. Encoded protein: CASSLVSSGSRDTGELFF.